The 18 T cell receptor beta chains presented below share a single source sample, sequenced in a study of technical replicates of blood from four donors. This table comes from immunoSEQ multiplex PCR, and its TCRdb copy is limited to in-frame clones, with some not included. Of tens of thousands of clones listed, 85% to 95% are singletons. The specimen sequenced was T cells isolated from PBMCs. The receptors stem from a human donor in good health.

The gene calls are TRBV30 and TRBJ2-7, with D possibly being TRBD1 (6 bases). Per the germline V gene, CDR1 is GTSNPN and CDR2 is SVGIG (reference sequence). Trimming removed 3 bases from V and 5 bases from J, with 8 bases in between. This CDR3 spans 11 amino acids. The CDR3 DNA reads as TGTGCCTGGAGACAGGGCCACGAGCAGTACTTC. As protein: CAWRQGHEQYF.

The CDR3 spells CASSPPLGIFYEQYF. CDR3 bases: TGTGCCAGCAGTCCCCCCCTGGGCATTTTTTACGAGCAGTACTTC. V gene TRBV7-9 combines with J gene TRBJ2-7; D is ambiguous. The CDR3 sequence is 15 residues long. V was clipped by 6 bases and J by 4 bases, with 19 bases between them. CDR1 SEHNR and CDR2 FQNEAQ come from the germline V gene (reference sequence). Complete variable domain (other parts from reference TRBV7-9 and TRBJ2-7): DTGVSQNPRHKITKRGQNVTFRCDPISEHNRLYWYRQTLGQGPEFLTYFQNEAQLEKSRLLSDRFSAERPKGSFSTLEIQRTEQGDSAMYLCASSPPLGIFYEQYFGPGTRLTVT.

The chain employs TRBV11-3 and TRBJ2-1; TRBD2 aligns across 7 bases. This CDR3 comprises 15 residues. The junction had 7 bases not matched to a gene; V was cut back by 4 bases and J by 4 bases. CDR1 is SGHNT, CDR2 YENEEA, per germline. CDR3 sequence reads: CASSSEGAGYNEQFF. For the CDR3, the DNA is TGTGCCAGCAGCTCGGAGGGAGCGGGATACAATGAGCAGTTCTTC.

This sequence joins TRBV7-9 and TRBJ2-3; D remains ambiguous. This CDR3 contains 13 residues. Germline V gene lookup returns CDR1 SEHNR and CDR2 FQNEAQ (reference sequence). The germline V and J ends were trimmed by 4 bases and 4 bases, with 9 bases remaining between them. CDR3 DNA sequence: TGTGCCAGCAGCTCCAGGTCTTCAGATACGCAGTATTTT. Translating gives CASSSRSSDTQYF.

The chain employs TRBV11-1 and TRBJ2-6; the D is unclear. The CDR3 totals 15 residues. V was cut by 2 bases and J by 0 bases, with 5 bases left in between. Per germline, CDR1 SGHAT and CDR2 FQDESV (reference sequence). The CDR3 protein is CASSLSASGANVLTF. For the CDR3, the DNA is TGTGCCAGCAGCTTAAGCGCCTCTGGGGCCAACGTCCTGACTTTC.

The chain recombines TRBV11-2 with TRBJ2-5, with TRBD1 as a possible D gene (5 bases). The CDR3 loop spans 14 amino acids. The V and J ends lost 3 bases and 0 bases respectively, with 8 bases between them. Germline V gene data show CDR1 as SGHAT and CDR2 as FQNNGV. The CDR3, as DNA: TGTGCCAGCAGCTTTCAGGGTTACCAAGAGACCCAGTACTTC. The encoded protein is CASSFQGYQETQYF.

This clone was seen just once. The CDR3 DNA follows: TGCAGCGCCCGAGGACAGGGGGGAAGTGGCTACACCTTC. Translated: CSARGQGGSGYTF. The chain joins TRBV29-1 to TRBJ1-2; 10 bases line up with TRBD1. Germline trimming cut 7 bases from V and 7 bases from J; bases unmatched to any gene: 9. The CDR3 spans 13 residues. Germline V gives CDR1 SQVTM, CDR2 ANQGSEA.

This chain joins TRBV6-1 and TRBJ2-7; 8 positions agree with TRBD1. CDR1 MNHNS and CDR2 SASEGT come from the germline V gene. The CDR3 runs 17 residues. J lost 4 bases, V lost 1 base, and 12 bases had no gene match. This CDR3 reads CASSEDVQGVKGYEQYF. CDR3 DNA sequence: TGTGCCAGCAGTGAAGATGTACAGGGGGTGAAGGGGTACGAGCAGTACTTC.

The chain employs TRBV4-1 and TRBJ1-5; D gene unclear. The CDR3 loop spans 13 amino acids. CDR1 and CDR2 from the germline V gene are MGHRA and YSYEKL. Trimming cost V 0 bases and J 6 bases, with 6 bases left between them. The CDR3: CASSQELRQPQHF. DNA of the CDR3: TGCGCCAGCAGCCAAGAACTTCGTCAGCCCCAGCATTTT.

The chain has TRBV4-3 and TRBJ2-7, with D maybe TRBD2 (6 bases). V gave up 0 bases and J gave up 7 bases, with 19 bases separating them. Germline assignment: CDR1 LGHNA and CDR2 YSLEER. CDR3 length: 16 residues. CDR3 nucleotide sequence: TGCGCCAGCAGCCAAGATCTGGTAGCGGAGGTGGGGGAGCAGTACTTC. This translates into CASSQDLVAEVGEQYF.

The gene calls are TRBV10-1 and TRBJ1-1; D call uncertain. The germline V and J ends were trimmed by 3 bases and 1 base, with 6 bases remaining between them. The CDR3 runs 13 residues. Germline loops: CDR1 WNHNN, CDR2 SYGVQD (reference sequence). CDR3 in amino acids: CASSEAENTEAFF. In DNA, the CDR3 is TGCGCCAGCAGTGAAGCCGAGAACACTGAAGCTTTCTTT.

The chain is built from TRBV5-1 and TRBJ1-6; D remains unclear. This CDR3 has 12 amino acids. Trimming took off 3 bases at V and 9 bases at J, with 7 bases between the two ends. Germline V CDR1 and CDR2: SGHRS, YFSETQ. The CDR3 coding sequence is TGCGCCAGCAGCTCGTCGGGTTCACCCCTCCACTTT. As protein: CASSSSGSPLHF.

The rearrangement uses TRBV4-1 and TRBJ1-5; no reliable D call. The CDR3 sequence is 14 residues long. The germline V and J ends were trimmed by 3 bases and 6 bases, with 12 bases remaining between them. The germline V gene encodes CDR1 MGHRA and CDR2 YSYEKL. Here the CDR3 reads CASSQEAGSQPQHF. The CDR3 nucleotides are TGCGCCAGCAGCCAGGAGGCCGGGAGTCAGCCCCAGCATTTT.

CDR3 in DNA: TGTGCCAGCAGCTTAGCTCCCGGGATCGGGAATCAGCCCCAGCATTTT. This encodes CASSLAPGIGNQPQHF. The V and J genes are TRBV7-9 and TRBJ1-5; no definite D call. Germline CDR1 and CDR2: SEHNR and FQNEAQ (reference sequence). Trimming took 0 bases from V and 4 from J, leaving 13 bases between them. The CDR3 has 16 amino acids.

The chain joins TRBV7-6 to TRBJ2-3; weak D call: TRBD2 (6 bases). Germline CDR1 is SGHVS and CDR2 is FNYEAQ. The V end lost 5 bases, the J end lost 2 bases, and 11 bases lay between the germline ends. This CDR3 spans 14 amino acids. CDR3 nucleotides: TGTGCCAGCAGCCTCGGGACTCTCACAGATACGCAGTATTTT. Amino acid sequence: CASSLGTLTDTQYF.

The V gene is TRBV18, the J gene TRBJ1-4; no clear D. This CDR3 region has 15 residues. Germline lookup yields CDR1 KGHSH and CDR2 LQKENI. Trimming cost V 2 bases and J 0 bases, with 7 bases left between them. In DNA, the CDR3 is TGTGCCAGCTCACCAACAGCTCCAACTAATGAAAAACTGTTTTTT. Translated: CASSPTAPTNEKLFF.

The chain links TRBV20-1 to TRBJ1-2, with 8 bases that match TRBD1. Germline V lookup: CDR1 DFQATT, CDR2 SNEGSKA (reference sequence). The CDR3 has 11 residues. Trimming took 3 bases from V and 7 from J; bases not matched to a gene: 1. The CDR3 DNA is TGCAGTGCTAGGCAGGGGGCTGGCTACACCTTC. It codes for CSARQGAGYTF.

The chain carries TRBV11-2 and TRBJ2-3; 8 bases line up with TRBD2. Germline lookup yields CDR1 SGHAT and CDR2 FQNNGV. V gave up 5 bases and J gave up 0 bases; unmatched junction bases: 1. The CDR3 is made up of 14 amino acids. The CDR3: CASSRLASTDTQYF. The CDR3 DNA reads TGTGCCAGCAGCCGACTAGCGAGCACAGATACGCAGTATTTT.